This entry describes one T cell receptor beta chain. This record comes from a study of OX40 agonist ivuxolimab in advanced cancers. The CDR3 length is 18 residues. CDR1 and CDR2 from the germline V gene are MGHRA and YSYEKL. V lost 5 bases, J lost 3 bases, and 15 bases stayed unmatched. Only in-frame clones appear in the TCRdb table, and some are missing; sequencing was by immunoSEQ multiplex PCR. The table lists tens of thousands of clones, more than 75% of them singletons, with around a quarter in the top ten. The receptor comes from an adult with an advanced solid tumor such as melanoma, head and neck, liver or kidney cancer. This specimen consisted of CD4+ or CD8+ T cells sorted from blood, obtained in a trial of the OX40 agonist ivuxolimab. V and J are TRBV4-1 and TRBJ2-5; 10 bases map to TRBD2. The CDR3: CASSGNGLAGVVEETQYF. The CDR3 DNA is TGCGCCAGCAGCGGTAATGGGCTAGCGGGAGTGGTGGAAGAGACCCAGTACTTC.